The TCR beta chain under discussion was sequenced for a study of blood T cell repertoires in COVID-19. The wider study: The study drew acute and convalescent COVID-19 samples from the United States, Italy and Spain. The cDNA or gDNA used as material had been derived from T cells, B-cell-depleted T cells, or PBMCs.

Original processing methods: Researchers report that nucleated cell counts were estimated from reference gene primer amplification. The method was immunoSEQ multiplex PCR; TCRdb's version includes in-frame clones alone and lacks a portion of them. V and J calls and clone size are copied from that table; D and trimming were computed from the DNA. The sample contains tens of thousands of clones, roughly 80% of which appear only once. The junction had 11 bases not matched to a gene; V was cut back by 5 bases and J by 7 bases. Per the germline V gene, CDR1 is SGHTA and CDR2 is FQGNSA. This CDR3 region has 16 residues.

The sequence was collected from a man in his sixties or seventies with acute or convalescent COVID-19. Material: peripheral blood. This chain uses TRBV7-2 with TRBJ2-1; 10 bases fit TRBD1. CDR3 in amino acids: CASSPPGQGTLNEQFF. CDR3 in DNA: TGTGCCAGCAGCCCGCCGGGACAGGGGACACTGAATGAGCAGTTCTTC.